These T cell receptor beta chains were read from a single sample in a study of blood T cell repertoires in COVID-19. Sequencing used immunoSEQ multiplex PCR; TCRdb keeps in-frame clones, though not all of them. The sample contains approximately 400,000 clones, roughly 92% of which appear only once. Sequencing used PBMCs or T cells enriched from blood (not recorded which). The receptors were sampled from a woman in her thirties or forties who had been exposed to COVID-19. CDR3s include the opening cysteine and the closing phenylalanine or tryptophan. The D gene is left open where the match is weak. The listing skips clone size in some rows; elsewhere it reads once, few, many or a size class.

clone size	D gene	V gene	J gene	CDR3 protein	CDR3 DNA
.	TRBD1	TRBV19	TRBJ1-2	CASSTPRTGLDYGYTF	TGTGCCAGTAGTACCCCGCGGACAGGGCTTGACTATGGCTACACCTTC
.	TRBD1	TRBV24-1	TRBJ1-5	CATTSRDRDGNQPQHF	TGTGCCACCACCTCTAGGGACAGGGACGGCAATCAGCCCCAGCATTTT
.	TRBD2	TRBV7-9	TRBJ2-3	CASSYPGGGTDTQYF	TGTGCCAGCAGCTACCCCGGGGGGGGGACAGATACGCAGTATTTT
.	.	TRBV7-8	TRBJ2-5	CASSSPTAQYF	TGTGCCAGCAGCTCCCCAACGGCCCAGTACTTC
.	.	TRBV19	TRBJ1-2	CASSPTGSTVYGYTF	TGTGCCAGTAGCCCTACCGGTTCGACAGTCTATGGCTACACCTTC
.	TRBD1	TRBV27	TRBJ1-5	CASSSDRGFQPQHF	TGTGCCAGCAGTTCGGACAGGGGGTTTCAGCCCCAGCATTTT
.	.	TRBV2	TRBJ1-5	CASSELVNQPQHF	TGTGCCAGCAGTGAATTAGTCAATCAGCCCCAGCATTTT
.	TRBD1	TRBV10-3	TRBJ2-7	CAIRSGQGNEQYF	TGTGCCATCAGAAGCGGACAGGGGAACGAGCAGTACTTC
.	TRBD1	TRBV10-3	TRBJ1-3	CASEDRGRNTIYF	TGTGCCAGCGAGGACAGGGGGCGGAACACCATATATTTT
once	TRBD2	TRBV14	TRBJ2-1	CASSQWRGNEQFF	TGTGCCAGCAGCCAATGGCGGGGGAATGAGCAGTTCTTC
.	TRBD2	TRBV2	TRBJ2-7	CASSMKGSGGKYF	TGTGCCAGCAGTATGAAAGGGTCGGGGGGGAAGTACTTC
few	.	TRBV15	TRBJ1-2	CATSREEESYGYTF	TGTGCCACCAGCAGAGAAGAGGAAAGCTATGGCTACACCTTC
.	.	TRBV7-2	TRBJ2-7	CASTGGLPYEQYF	TGTGCCAGCACCGGAGGGCTCCCCTACGAGCAGTACTTC
.	TRBD2	TRBV11-1	TRBJ2-3	CASSGMTSGRPYF	TGTGCCAGCAGCGGGATGACTAGCGGGAGACCGTATTTT
.	.	TRBV9	TRBJ2-3	CASSVGGAGYTDTQYF	TGTGCCAGCAGCGTAGGGGGAGCTGGGTACACAGATACGCAGTATTTT
.	.	TRBV5-4	TRBJ2-3	CASSSQQTDTQYF	TGTGCCAGCAGCTCCCAACAAACAGATACGCAGTATTTT
.	TRBD1	TRBV27	TRBJ2-3	CASRLTGGRSSYF	TGTGCCAGCAGGCTTACAGGGGGGCGCAGCAGTTATTTT
once	.	TRBV5-1	TRBJ1-2	CASSSGGHGYTF	TGCGCCAGCAGCTCGGGAGGGCATGGCTACACCTTC
.	TRBD1	TRBV18	TRBJ1-1	CASSLGQGATEAFF	TGTGCCAGCTCACTCGGACAGGGGGCAACTGAAGCTTTCTTT
.	.	TRBV4-2	TRBJ2-3	CASSPTTRAGDTQYF	TGTGCCAGCAGCCCCACCACTCGTGCGGGCGATACGCAGTATTTT
.	.	TRBV30	TRBJ1-1	CAWSVGQQGTEAFF	TGTGCCTGGAGTGTTGGACAGCAGGGCACTGAAGCTTTCTTT
.	.	TRBV7-3	TRBJ2-2	CASSPGAAGAGELFF	TGTGCCAGCAGTCCAGGGGCAGCTGGGGCCGGGGAGCTGTTTTTT
.	TRBD1	TRBV5-1	TRBJ1-5	CASSWGTGGNQPQHF	TGCGCCAGCAGCTGGGGGACAGGGGGTAATCAGCCCCAGCATTTT
.	TRBD2	TRBV24-1	TRBJ2-3	CATSDLGGVGTDTQYF	TGTGCCACCAGTGATTTGGGGGGGGTTGGCACAGATACGCAGTATTTT
.	.	TRBV7-9	TRBJ1-2	CASSDTEDYGYTF	TGTGCCAGCAGCGATACAGAAGACTATGGCTACACCTTC
.	TRBD1	TRBV24-1	TRBJ1-5	CATSDPRTGRNQPQHF	TGTGCCACCAGTGACCCCCGGACAGGGCGCAATCAGCCCCAGCATTTT
.	TRBD1	TRBV11-2	TRBJ1-5	CASSAGTGNFKVPQHF	TGTGCCAGCAGCGCCGGGACAGGCAATTTCAAGGTGCCCCAGCATTTT
.	.	TRBV7-9	TRBJ1-2	CASSSAAPQAGYTF	TGTGCCAGCAGCTCAGCGGCTCCCCAGGCTGGCTACACCTTC
.	TRBD1	TRBV18	TRBJ2-5	CASSGQGKQETQYF	TGTGCCAGCTCCGGACAGGGGAAACAAGAGACCCAGTACTTC
.	TRBD1	TRBV4-3	TRBJ1-5	CASSLGQSQPQHF	TGCGCCAGCAGCCTGGGACAGTCTCAGCCCCAGCATTTT